The clone carrying this TCR beta chain was seen once. Antigen unknown. This specimen belongs to a study of T cell responses to AZD1222 COVID-19 vaccine. CDR1 and CDR2 from the germline V gene are SEHNR and FQNEAQ (reference sequence). The ends lost 5 bases at V and 8 bases at J; junction bases unmatched: 6. This CDR3 comprises 14 residues. Points from the study as a whole: Repertoire sampling was restricted to post-peak T cell response timepoints. Clonal diversity was possibly underestimated, and white British individuals and females predominated among donors. Following two doses of AZD1222, Spike-specific TCR breadth and depth rose. Only a handful of AZD1222 recipients tested seropositive at baseline.

Method: immunoSEQ multiplex PCR; TCRdb's copy keeps in-frame clones and lacks some. The data contain roughly 150,000 clones, about 91% of them singletons. The origin of this receptor is an adult in good health. The sequencing here drew on peripheral blood, taken on day 0 of AZD1222 vaccination. The J gene is TRBJ2-6, the V gene TRBV7-9, with 7 bases matching TRBD1. CDR3 region: CASSPRQGPNVLTF. The CDR3 nucleotides are TGTGCCAGCAGCCCGCGACAGGGTCCCAACGTCCTGACTTTC.